This T cell receptor (beta chain) comes out of a study of shared clonotypes between healthy human individuals. Naive CD8 cells, CD45RO-negative and positively selected for CCR7, excluded terminally differentiated effector memory CD45RA+ cells. The CDR3 length is 16 residues. With V trimmed by 0 bases and J by 3 bases, 7 bases remained unmatched. Germline V CDR1 and CDR2: SGHVS, FNYEAQ. The data were produced by immunoSEQ multiplex PCR, yet TCRdb's version contains in-frame clones alone and is incomplete. The sample holds roughly 1,800,000 clones, over 85% seen once. The sample consisted of naive CD8+ T cells sorted from blood. The rearrangement joins TRBV7-6 to TRBJ2-5, with 7 nucleotides matching TRBD1. This receptor was taken from a man aged 18 to 30 in good health. CDR3: CASSLAPTQGEETQYF. CDR3 nucleotides: TGTGCCAGCAGCTTAGCCCCAACGCAGGGGGAAGAGACCCAGTACTTC.